These 26 T cell receptor beta chains came from one sample sequenced in a study of T cells in Graves' hyperthyroidism and ophthalmopathy. The CDR3 regions of TCR beta were amplified from RNA transcripts. Primed by the HTBI set, a first-round RT-PCR was run on the TCR CDR3. TCRdb re-analysed the multiplex PCR reads in MiXCR, keeping a single row per CDR3 protein. The repertoire holds about 360,000 distinct CDR3 sequences, with less than 15% as singletons. Sequencing used blood. The receptors come from a woman under 30 with Graves' hyperthyroidism.

In its sample, this clonotype was seen a few times. The rearrangement joins TRBV10-3 to TRBJ1-3; D is ambiguous. The CDR3 has 16 residues. Trimming shortened V by 0 bases and J by 0 bases, and 9 bases separated the two germline ends. Germline lookup yields CDR1 ENHRY and CDR2 SYGVKD. The CDR3 region is CAISESDWGSGNTIYF. DNA for the CDR3: TGTGCCATCAGTGAGTCGGATTGGGGCTCTGGAAACACCATATATTTT.

CDR3 sequence: CASSVGVAQYNEQFF. The CDR3 region has the DNA TGTGCCAGCAGCGTAGGGGTAGCCCAATACAATGAGCAGTTCTTC. The V and J genes are TRBV9 and TRBJ2-1; no firm D call. CDR3 size: 15 residues. Germline V gene lookup returns CDR1 SGDLS and CDR2 YYNGEE. V was pared by 0 bases and J by 4 bases, with 11 bases between.

This clonotype appeared many times. The chain couples TRBV27 to TRBJ1-1; D uncertain. The CDR3 covers 13 residues. CDR1 and CDR2 (germline): MNHEY, SMNVEV (reference sequence). Trimming pared 5 bases from V and 1 base from J, leaving 8 bases between. In DNA, the CDR3 is TGTGCCAGCAGTCGTTGGGAGAACACTGAAGCTTTCTTT. Its translation: CASSRWENTEAFF.

The CDR3 DNA reads as TGTGCCAGTAGCACAGGGGCGGGCTACACCTTC. Its protein is CASSTGAGYTF. The chain links TRBV19 to TRBJ1-2; the match to TRBD1 covers 7 bases. CDR3 size: 11 residues. V shed 6 bases, J shed 8 bases, and the junction held 3 bases outside the gene matches. Germline V gene data show CDR1 as LNHDA and CDR2 as SQIVND (reference sequence).

There are a few counts of this clonotype. This chain uses TRBV12-3 or TRBV12-4 with TRBJ2-7; D is undetermined. This CDR3 spans 14 amino acids. V lost 3 bases and J 0 bases, leaving 9 bases between the germline ends. CDR3 coding DNA: TGTGCCAGCAGTTTGGGCCTGTTCTCCTACGAGCAGTACTTC. Translating it yields CASSLGLFSYEQYF.

The sample holds a few counts of this clonotype. The chain combines TRBV24-1 with TRBJ2-1; D is unclear. CDR1 and CDR2 (germline): KGHDR, SFDVKD. This CDR3 is 16 amino acids long. V was pared by 0 bases and J by 7 bases, with 15 bases between. This CDR3 is CATSDLNGLGRNEQFF. The CDR3 region has the DNA TGTGCCACCAGTGATTTGAACGGGTTAGGTCGGAATGAGCAGTTCTTC.

This chain connects TRBV3-1 to TRBJ1-1, with 7 bases fitting TRBD1. Germline CDR1 and CDR2: LGHDT and YNNKEL (reference sequence). This CDR3 is 15 amino acids long. Trimming removed 1 base from V and 1 base from J; junction bases left unmatched: 3. CDR3 DNA: TGTGCCAGCAGCCAAGCGACAGGGACGAACACTGAAGCTTTCTTT. This codes for CASSQATGTNTEAFF.

The sample holds many counts of this clonotype. This sequence joins TRBV6-1 and TRBJ2-3; no clear D. The CDR3 has 16 residues. Germline CDR1 MNHNS, CDR2 SASEGT. V was cut by 0 bases and J by 1 base, with 11 bases left in between. The CDR3 loop is CASSEALFYRTDTQYF. The DNA of the CDR3 is TGTGCCAGCAGTGAAGCGCTCTTCTACCGCACAGATACGCAGTATTTT.

The sample holds many counts of this clonotype. The V call is TRBV4-1, the J call TRBJ2-5, with D possibly matching TRBD1 (6 bases). From germline, CDR1 is MGHRA and CDR2 YSYEKL. CDR3 length equals 15 residues. The V and J ends lost 4 bases and 3 bases respectively, with 15 bases between them. In nucleotides, the CDR3 is TGCGCCAGCAGCCTAGAATGGACAGTGAAAGAGACCCAGTACTTC. This gives the protein CASSLEWTVKETQYF.

Only a few counts were recorded for this clonotype. The chain employs TRBV20-1 and TRBJ2-3; 8 bases agree with TRBD1. Germline V gene data show CDR1 as DFQATT and CDR2 as SNEGSKA (reference sequence). J was trimmed by 3 bases and V by 5 bases; bases with no gene match: 22. The CDR3 extends over 19 amino acids. The CDR3 region is CSAHDRTGSPLGGTDTQYF. The CDR3 nucleotides read TGCAGTGCTCATGACCGGACAGGGTCTCCCCTCGGGGGAACAGATACGCAGTATTTT.

There are many counts of this clonotype. A read error may account for a junction end that differs from germline. The J gene is TRBJ2-7, the V gene TRBV6-5, with D unclear. The length of the CDR3 is 10 residues. Germline lookup yields CDR1 MNHEY and CDR2 SVGAGI. The CDR3 sequence: CASSYYEQYF. The DNA of the CDR3 is TGTGCCAGCAGCTACTACGAGCAGTACTTC.

This clonotype showed up just a few times. The chain carries TRBV27 and TRBJ2-1; TRBD2 matches at 11 bases. Per germline, CDR1 MNHEY and CDR2 SMNVEV (reference sequence). V lost 7 bases to trimming and J lost 6 bases; unmatched junction nucleotides: 5. The CDR3 runs to 14 residues. The CDR3 region has the DNA TGTGCCAGCAATCGGACTAGCGGGTCCAATGAGCAGTTCTTC. Its protein is CASNRTSGSNEQFF.

Turning to this clonotype: Just one base apart from a much larger clone, this may be a read error. In nucleotides, the CDR3 is TGTGCCAGCAGCTTGTGGGGGGGAACCTACGAGCAGTTCTTC. This sequence encodes CASSLWGGTYEQFF. The chain employs TRBV5-5 and TRBJ2-1, with TRBD2 matching over 7 bases. J gave up 10 bases and V 1 base, and 8 bases lay outside the gene matches. This CDR3 contains 14 residues. Germline V gene sequence: CDR1 SGHKS, CDR2 YYEKEE (reference sequence).

Turning to this clonotype: A much more abundant neighbour one base away suggests this may be a read error. The chain has TRBV28 and TRBJ2-2; weak D call: TRBD2 (6 bases). CDR3 length: 16 residues. CDR1 MDHEN and CDR2 SYDVKM come from the germline V gene. V was pared by 2 bases and J by 2 bases, with 12 bases between. The chain's CDR3 is CASSLRDGGNTGELFF. In nucleotides, the CDR3 is TGTGCCAGCAGTTTAAGGGACGGGGGAAACACCGGGGAGCTGTTTTTT.

This clonotype was detected many times. The J gene is TRBJ2-5, the V gene TRBV11-1; TRBD2 agrees at 9 bases. Germline V gives CDR1 SGHAT, CDR2 FQDESV (reference sequence). V lost 1 base, J lost 2 bases, and 5 bases stayed unmatched. The length of the CDR3 is 16 residues. In nucleotides, the CDR3 is TGTGCCAGCAGCTTAGTTAGCGGGGGCATTCAAGAGACCCAGTACTTC. This encodes CASSLVSGGIQETQYF.

Many counts were recorded for this clonotype. The chain combines TRBV7-2 with TRBJ2-5, with D tentatively TRBD1 (6 bases). The V end was cut by 2 bases, the J end by 0 bases, with 10 bases between. This CDR3 is built from 15 residues. Germline CDR1 is SGHTA and CDR2 is FQGNSA. CDR3 sequence reads: CASSLPQGYQETQYF. In DNA form, the CDR3 reads TGTGCCAGCAGCTTACCACAGGGTTACCAAGAGACCCAGTACTTC.

This clonotype was found many times. The chain combines TRBV12-3 or TRBV12-4 with TRBJ1-2, with 9 bases matching TRBD1. The V and J ends lost 5 bases and 2 bases, in that order; junction bases with no gene match: 6. The CDR3 is made up of 15 amino acids. CDR3 in DNA: TGTGCCAGCAGTCCCGGACAGGGGAGGAACTATGGCTACACCTTC. Protein: CASSPGQGRNYGYTF.

At least ten counts were recorded for this clonotype. V usage is TRBV7-9 and J usage is TRBJ2-7; TRBD2 might be the D (6 bases). Germline V lookup: CDR1 SEHNR, CDR2 FQNEAQ (reference sequence). The CDR3 extends over 16 amino acids. The V end was cut by 5 bases, the J end by 2 bases, with 19 bases between. The CDR3 here is CASSPRDPGGAYEQYF. The CDR3 DNA follows: TGTGCCAGCAGCCCCCGGGACCCCGGGGGTGCCTACGAGCAGTACTTC.

This clonotype was observed many times. V gene TRBV3-1 combines with J gene TRBJ2-5, with TRBD2 identical over 12 bases. With 3 bases clipped from V and 2 bases from J, the junction kept 1 base outside the gene matches. This CDR3 spans 15 amino acids. CDR1 and CDR2 (germline): LGHDT, YNNKEL (reference sequence). DNA for the CDR3: TGTGCCAGCAGCCAGACTAGCGGGGGACAAGAGACCCAGTACTTC. This gives the protein CASSQTSGGQETQYF.

This clonotype was seen repeatedly, ten times or more. V and J are TRBV20-1 and TRBJ2-7; D is undetermined. The V end lost 4 bases, the J end lost 5 bases, and 9 bases lay between the germline ends. Per the germline V gene, CDR1 is DFQATT and CDR2 is SNEGSKA (reference sequence). CDR3 length equals 11 residues. CDR3 loop: CSAKRRHEQYF. In nucleotides, the CDR3 is TGCAGTGCTAAAAGAAGACACGAGCAGTACTTC.

This clonotype was seen at least ten times. The rearrangement links TRBV20-1 to TRBJ1-2; D gene ambiguous. Trimming pared 3 bases from V and 0 bases from J, leaving 8 bases between. There are 13 residues in the CDR3. The germline V gene encodes CDR1 DFQATT and CDR2 SNEGSKA (reference sequence). CDR3 region: CSARADPNYGYTF. Written as DNA, the CDR3 is TGCAGTGCTAGGGCAGACCCTAACTATGGCTACACCTTC.

In its sample, this clonotype was seen many times. V is TRBV7-9 and J is TRBJ2-5, with D hard to call. With 3 bases removed from V and 5 bases from J, the gap between germline ends came to 10 bases. The CDR3 length is 13 residues. The V gene's germline CDR1 is SEHNR and CDR2 FQNEAQ (reference sequence). The CDR3 protein is CASSFKWRETQYF. CDR3 DNA sequence: TGTGCCAGCAGCTTCAAATGGCGGGAGACCCAGTACTTC.

Ten or more counts support this clonotype. The gene calls are TRBV20-1 and TRBJ2-5; D is ambiguous. This CDR3 region has 14 residues. CDR1 and CDR2 (germline): DFQATT, SNEGSKA (reference sequence). V was pared by 4 bases and J by 2 bases, with 14 bases between. CDR3 in DNA: TGCAGTGCTAAGACCACAGTAATTCAAGAGACCCAGTACTTC. Translating gives CSAKTTVIQETQYF.

The CDR3 DNA reads TGTGCCGGACAGGGATCGGGGGCCAACGTCCTGACTTTC. Protein sequence: CAGQGSGANVLTF. The rearrangement links TRBV2 to TRBJ2-6; TRBD1 aligns across 8 bases. This CDR3 spans 13 amino acids. Trimming at V came to 11 bases and at J to 4 bases, leaving 4 bases not matched to a gene. The V gene's germline CDR1 is SNHLY and CDR2 FYNNEI. Full variable domain (rest looked up from reference TRBV2 and TRBJ2-6): EPEVTQTPSHQVTQMGQEVILRCVPISNHLYFYWYRQILGQKVEFLVSFYNNEISEKSEIFDDQFSVERPDGSNFTLKIRSTKLEDSAMYFCAGQGSGANVLTFGAGSRLTVL.

This clonotype has a count of ten or more. The rearrangement uses TRBV12-3 or TRBV12-4 and TRBJ2-4, with a weak D call TRBD2 (6 bases). The CDR3 has 14 residues. V gave up 3 bases and J gave up 3 bases, with 9 bases separating them. CDR3 amino acids: CASSLGGGKNIQYF. The CDR3 DNA sequence: TGTGCCAGCAGTTTGGGAGGCGGCAAAAACATTCAGTACTTC.

This rearrangement joins TRBV15 to TRBJ2-7; D possibly corresponds to TRBD1 (7 bases). This CDR3 has 15 amino acids. The germline V gene has CDR1 LNHNV and CDR2 YYDKDF (reference sequence). Trimming removed 6 bases from V and 1 base from J, with 16 bases in between. The CDR3 is CATRPTGTYSYEQYF. As DNA, the CDR3 is TGTGCCACCAGACCGACAGGGACTTATTCCTACGAGCAGTACTTC.